Shown below are 6 T cell receptor beta chains from a single sample sequenced in a study of cytomegalovirus exposure and HLA in healthy donors. TCRdb keeps only in-frame clones here, not all; method: immunoSEQ multiplex PCR. The sample carries over 150,000 clones, roughly 88% recorded once. The sequenced sample consisted of PBMCs. These receptors all stem from a woman aged 25 to 45 in good health and CMV-seropositive.

The V and J genes are TRBV5-6 and TRBJ2-3; TRBD1 agrees at 11 bases. Germline lookup yields CDR1 SGHDT and CDR2 YYEEEE. With V trimmed by 2 bases and J by 3 bases, 5 bases remained unmatched. The CDR3 spans 16 residues. As DNA, the CDR3 is TGTGCCAGCAGCTTTGGACAGGGGGCTTATACAGATACGCAGTATTTT. It specifies CASSFGQGAYTDTQYF.

The chain carries TRBV7-8 and TRBJ1-5, with TRBD1 matching 11 bases. CDR3 length equals 16 residues. The germline CDR1 and CDR2 sequences are SGHVS and FQNEAQ. V was pared by 4 bases and J by 7 bases, with 9 bases of the junction left unmatched. DNA for the CDR3: TGTGCCAGCAGCTATTCCCGGGACAGGGGGAGCCAGCCCCAGCATTTT. Translated, it gives CASSYSRDRGSQPQHF. Full variable domain (rest looked up from reference TRBV7-8 and TRBJ1-5): GAGVSQSPRYKVAKRGQDVALRCDPISGHVSLFWYQQALGQGPEFLTYFQNEAQLDKSGLPSDRFFAERPEGSVSTLKIQRTQQEDSAVYLCASSYSRDRGSQPQHFGDGTRLSIL.

The chain couples TRBV7-8 to TRBJ2-1, with 11 bases lining up with TRBD2. Germline assignment: CDR1 SGHVS and CDR2 FQNEAQ. V shed 2 bases and J 7 bases; nucleotides not matched to a gene: 7. CDR3 length: 16 residues. The CDR3 is CASSLQFTSGSNEQFF. CDR3 nucleotides: TGTGCCAGCAGCTTACAGTTCACTAGCGGGAGTAATGAGCAGTTCTTC.

This sequence joins TRBV2 and TRBJ2-7, with 8 bases matching TRBD1. V trimming: 5 bases; J trimming: 4 bases; junction bases outside the gene matches: 4. The CDR3 has 13 residues. Germline CDR1 and CDR2: SNHLY and FYNNEI. For the CDR3, the DNA is TGTGCCAGCAGTTCCAGGGGGCGTTACGAGCAGTACTTC. As protein: CASSSRGRYEQYF. Filled out from reference TRBV2 and TRBJ2-7, the complete variable domain reads EPEVTQTPSHQVTQMGQEVILRCVPISNHLYFYWYRQILGQKVEFLVSFYNNEISEKSEIFDDQFSVERPDGSNFTLKIRSTKLEDSAMYFCASSSRGRYEQYFGPGTRLTVT.

The sample holds one count of this clone. As DNA, the CDR3 is TGCGCCAGCAGCTTGGGACAGGGCCACGAGCAGTACTTC. Translated: CASSLGQGHEQYF. This chain links TRBV5-1 with TRBJ2-7, with 7 bases aligning to TRBD1. Trimming took 0 bases from V and 5 from J; bases not matched to a gene: 2. The CDR3 is made up of 13 amino acids. Looked up from germline, CDR1 is SGHRS and CDR2 is YFSETQ.

The chain employs TRBV7-9 and TRBJ2-7; D might be TRBD2 (6 bases). This CDR3 region has 14 residues. Trimming removed 2 bases from V and 7 bases from J, with 15 bases in between. The V gene's germline CDR1 is SEHNR and CDR2 FQNEAQ (reference sequence). In nucleotides, the CDR3 is TGTGCCAGCAGCTTATCGGGACTTGGGCTGGAGCAGTACTTC. It specifies CASSLSGLGLEQYF.